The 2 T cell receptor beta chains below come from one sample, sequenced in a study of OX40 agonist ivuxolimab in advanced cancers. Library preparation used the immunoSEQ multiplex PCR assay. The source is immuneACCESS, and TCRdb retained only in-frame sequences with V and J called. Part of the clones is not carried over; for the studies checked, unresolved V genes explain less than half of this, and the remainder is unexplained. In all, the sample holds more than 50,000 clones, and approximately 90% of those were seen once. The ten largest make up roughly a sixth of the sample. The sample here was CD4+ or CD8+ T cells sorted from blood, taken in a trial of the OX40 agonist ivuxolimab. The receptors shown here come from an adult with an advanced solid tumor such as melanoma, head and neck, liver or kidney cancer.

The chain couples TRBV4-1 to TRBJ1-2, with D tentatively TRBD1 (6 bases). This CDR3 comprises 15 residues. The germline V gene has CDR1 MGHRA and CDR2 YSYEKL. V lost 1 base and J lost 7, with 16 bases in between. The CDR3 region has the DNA TGCGCCAGCAGCCAAGTTATTCCGGGGGCGCGTGGCTACACCTTC. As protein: CASSQVIPGARGYTF.

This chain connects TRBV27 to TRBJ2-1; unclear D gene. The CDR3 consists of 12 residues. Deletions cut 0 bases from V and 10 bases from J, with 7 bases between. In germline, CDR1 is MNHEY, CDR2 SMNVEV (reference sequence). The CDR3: CASSLSNDEQFF. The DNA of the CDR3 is TGTGCCAGCAGTTTATCCAACGACGAGCAGTTCTTC.